Below are 18 T cell receptor beta chains sequenced from a single sample in a study of post-analysis software for immune sequencing data. These receptors lack a known antigen. Study-level results: TRBV segments more frequent in patients than in controls numbered roughly five and included TRBV5-6, TRBV5-1 and TRBV20-1.

Unique molecular identifiers tagged the TCR beta cDNA libraries. TCRdb itself ran the PCR reads through MiXCR, one entry per CDR3 protein. This table has about 540,000 distinct CDR3 sequences, around a third appearing once. The material sequenced was blood. All receptors derive from a girl under 18 with multiple sclerosis.

CDR3 residues: CASSEADDNSPLHF. The CDR3 DNA sequence: TGTGCCAGCAGCGAGGCAGACGATAATTCACCCCTCCACTTT. The genes are TRBV9 and TRBJ1-6; D unresolved. Deletions cut 3 bases from V and 5 bases from J, with 9 bases between. The CDR3 is made up of 14 amino acids. The germline V gene encodes CDR1 SGDLS and CDR2 YYNGEE.

The rearrangement uses TRBV20-1 and TRBJ1-5; 11 nucleotides agree with TRBD1. Looked up from germline, CDR1 is DFQATT and CDR2 is SNEGSKA (reference sequence). This CDR3 region has 13 residues. V gave up 6 bases and J gave up 6 bases; unmatched junction bases: 4. CDR3 sequence: CSARGTGGQPQHF. Here the CDR3 DNA reads TGCAGTGCGCGAGGGACAGGGGGTCAGCCCCAGCATTTT.

A note on this clonotype: A read error may explain this, as a much larger clone is one base away. The gene calls are TRBV10-2 and TRBJ2-5, with no clear D. CDR3 length equals 16 residues. V was pared by 2 bases and J by 0 bases, with 13 bases between. Per the germline V gene, CDR1 is WSHSY and CDR2 is SAAADI. The CDR3 nucleotides read TGCGCCAGCAGTGAGGATATAGCTGCATACCAAGAGACCCAGTACTTC. Translating gives CASSEDIAAYQETQYF.

The table lists this clonotype with a few counts. The V and J genes are TRBV10-1 and TRBJ2-3; D is ambiguous. The CDR3 totals 15 residues. V lost 6 bases and J lost 1, with 14 bases in between. Germline loops: CDR1 WNHNN, CDR2 SYGVQD (reference sequence). The CDR3 sequence: CASSPGGSGTDTQYF. Written as DNA, the CDR3 is TGCGCCAGCAGCCCCGGCGGTTCGGGCACAGATACGCAGTATTTT.

The V and J genes are TRBV11-1 and TRBJ2-7; 13 bases map to TRBD2. The V segment lost 4 bases and the J segment 1 base; nucleotides outside the gene matches: 4. The CDR3 loop spans 16 amino acids. The germline V gene encodes CDR1 SGHAT and CDR2 FQDESV (reference sequence). This CDR3 reads CASSSPGLAGSYEQYF. CDR3 DNA: TGTGCCAGCAGCTCGCCGGGACTAGCGGGATCCTACGAGCAGTACTTC. Looking up the rest from reference TRBV11-1 and TRBJ2-7 gives the full variable domain: EAEVAQSPRYKITEKSQAVAFWCDPISGHATLYWYRQILGQGPELLVQFQDESVVDDSQLPKDRFSAERLKGVDSTLKIQPAELGDSAMYLCASSSPGLAGSYEQYFGPGTRLTVT.

This clonotype showed up just a few times. DNA of the CDR3: TGCAGTGCTAGATCTCTGACTGGGCTAGCCAAAAACATTCAGTACTTC. Amino acids: CSARSLTGLAKNIQYF. The rearrangement joins TRBV20-1 to TRBJ2-4; no firm D call. The germline V and J ends were trimmed by 2 bases and 0 bases, with 14 bases remaining between them. There are 16 residues in the CDR3. Germline values: CDR1 DFQATT, CDR2 SNEGSKA (reference sequence).

This clonotype was seen ten or more times. This chain uses TRBV5-1 with TRBJ2-3; weak D call: TRBD2 (7 bases). Trimming pared 4 bases from V and 1 base from J, leaving 10 bases between. Germline V gene sequence: CDR1 SGHRS, CDR2 YFSETQ. There are 14 residues in the CDR3. The CDR3 here is CASSRGGRTDTQYF. As DNA, the CDR3 is TGCGCCAGCAGCCGCGGGGGCCGCACAGATACGCAGTATTTT. Combining the CDR3 with reference TRBV5-1 and TRBJ2-3 gives the whole variable domain KAGVTQTPRYLIKTRGQQVTLSCSPISGHRSVSWYQQTPGQGLQFLFEYFSETQRNKGNFPGRFSGRQFSNSRSEMNVSTLELGDSALYLCASSRGGRTDTQYFGPGTRLTVL.

This chain connects TRBV12-3 or TRBV12-4 to TRBJ2-1, with 12 bases lining up with TRBD1. Trimming cost V 3 bases and J 9 bases; bases outside gene matches: 9. The CDR3 is made up of 16 amino acids. CDR3 sequence: CASSFQGTGGRGEQFF. CDR3 bases: TGTGCCAGCAGTTTCCAGGGGACAGGGGGCCGAGGTGAGCAGTTCTTC.

The V and J genes are TRBV2 and TRBJ1-1; D unresolved. V gave up 11 bases and J gave up 1 base, with 11 bases separating them. The germline V gene has CDR1 SNHLY and CDR2 FYNNEI. The CDR3 runs 12 residues. The CDR3 DNA sequence: TGTGCCTCACGCCGGGAGAACACTGAAGCTTTCTTT. Translating gives CASRRENTEAFF.

The V call is TRBV5-1, the J call TRBJ2-7; TRBD1 is a possible D gene (6 bases). This CDR3 is 15 amino acids long. The V gene lost 5 bases and the J gene lost 0 bases, with 15 bases spanning the gap. CDR1 and CDR2 from the germline V gene are SGHRS and YFSETQ. The CDR3 protein is CASSLRDMTSYEQYF. The CDR3 bases are TGCGCCAGCAGTCTCCGGGACATGACCTCCTACGAGCAGTACTTC.

Only a few counts were recorded for this clonotype. The J gene is TRBJ1-5, the V gene TRBV20-1, with 7 bases fitting TRBD1. CDR3 length equals 16 residues. Unmatched junction bases numbered 15, after V lost 4 bases and J lost 6 bases. The germline CDR1 and CDR2 sequences are DFQATT and SNEGSKA (reference sequence). The CDR3 loop reads CSAIYIGQDRSQPQHF. DNA for the CDR3: TGCAGTGCTATATACATAGGACAGGACAGGAGTCAGCCCCAGCATTTT.

V is TRBV6-2 or TRBV6-3 and J is TRBJ2-1; no reliable D call. The germline V and J ends were trimmed by 7 bases and 5 bases, with 21 bases remaining between them. CDR1 and CDR2 (germline): MNHEY, SVGEGT. The CDR3 consists of 16 residues. CDR3 loop: CASTDLSIRRNNEQFF. The DNA of the CDR3 is TGTGCCAGCACCGACCTCTCGATTAGACGGAACAATGAGCAGTTCTTC.

This clonotype was seen a few times. The chain carries TRBV20-1 and TRBJ2-3; the D gene is possibly TRBD2 (6 bases). Trimming took off 3 bases at V and 6 bases at J, with 19 bases between the two ends. CDR1 and CDR2 from the germline V gene are DFQATT and SNEGSKA (reference sequence). This CDR3 is 15 amino acids long. The CDR3 sequence: CSASIAPAGLDTQYF. CDR3 bases: TGCAGTGCTAGTATAGCCCCGGCGGGACTCGATACGCAGTATTTT.

V and J are TRBV20-1 and TRBJ2-5; D not certain. With 6 bases removed from V and 3 bases from J, the gap between germline ends came to 8 bases. CDR3 length equals 11 residues. Germline CDR1 reads DFQATT; CDR2 reads SNEGSKA (reference sequence). CDR3 sequence reads: CSAQLEETQYF. In nucleotides, the CDR3 is TGCAGTGCACAGTTAGAAGAGACCCAGTACTTC.

The chain links TRBV9 to TRBJ2-7; D is uncertain. V was cut by 0 bases and J by 5 bases, with 6 bases left in between. CDR1 is SGDLS and CDR2 is YYNGEE in the germline V gene. The CDR3 totals 12 residues. The CDR3 DNA follows: TGTGCCAGCAGCGTAGAGGGCGACGAGCAGTACTTC. It yields the protein CASSVEGDEQYF.

V usage is TRBV6-5 and J usage is TRBJ1-2, with D hard to call. This CDR3 is 15 amino acids long. Germline V gene lookup returns CDR1 MNHEY and CDR2 SVGAGI. The V gene lost 3 bases and the J gene lost 2 bases, with 13 bases spanning the gap. The DNA for the CDR3 is TGTGCCAGCAGTTATTCTGCAAGATTGAACTATGGCTACACCTTC. Protein: CASSYSARLNYGYTF.

This clonotype was seen more than once but under ten times. An end of the junction differs from the germline gene, which may be a read error. The genes are TRBV12-3 or TRBV12-4 and TRBJ2-4; D is unresolved. The CDR3 loop spans 12 amino acids. DNA for the CDR3: TGTGCCAGCAGTGTAGCTAGAAACATTCAGTACTTC. Translating gives CASSVARNIQYF.

This clonotype was detected only a few times. V is TRBV5-1 and J is TRBJ2-5, with D hard to call. In germline, CDR1 is SGHRS, CDR2 YFSETQ. V was cut by 6 bases and J by 1 base, with 13 bases left in between. The CDR3 contains 14 residues. As DNA, the CDR3 is TGCGCCAGCAAGTTTCTATCGCGCCAAGAGACCCAGTACTTC. This codes for CASKFLSRQETQYF.